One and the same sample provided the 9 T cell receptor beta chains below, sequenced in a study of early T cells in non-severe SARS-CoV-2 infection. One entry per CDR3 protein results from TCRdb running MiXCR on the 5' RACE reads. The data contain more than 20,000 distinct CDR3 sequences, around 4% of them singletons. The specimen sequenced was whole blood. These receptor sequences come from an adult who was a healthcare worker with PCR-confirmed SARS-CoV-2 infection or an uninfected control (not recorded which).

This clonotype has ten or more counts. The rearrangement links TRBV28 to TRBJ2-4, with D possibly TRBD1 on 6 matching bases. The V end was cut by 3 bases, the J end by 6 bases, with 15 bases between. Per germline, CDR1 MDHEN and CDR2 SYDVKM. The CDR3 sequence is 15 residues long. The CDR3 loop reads CASSFAGQRRNIQYF. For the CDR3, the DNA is TGTGCCAGCAGTTTCGCCGGACAGAGGAGAAACATTCAGTACTTC.

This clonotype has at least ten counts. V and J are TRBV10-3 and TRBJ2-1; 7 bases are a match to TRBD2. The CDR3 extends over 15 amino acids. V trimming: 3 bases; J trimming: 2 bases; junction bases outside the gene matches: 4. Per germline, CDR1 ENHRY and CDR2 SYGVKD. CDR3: CAISDLAGTYNEQFF. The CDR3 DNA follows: TGTGCCATCAGTGACTTAGCGGGTACCTACAATGAGCAGTTCTTC.

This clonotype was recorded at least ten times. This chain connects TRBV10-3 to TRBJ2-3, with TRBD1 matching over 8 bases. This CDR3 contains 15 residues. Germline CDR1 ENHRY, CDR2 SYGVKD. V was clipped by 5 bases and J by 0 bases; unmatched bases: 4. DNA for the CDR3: TGTGCCATCAGTCCACAGGGGGATAGCACAGATACGCAGTATTTT. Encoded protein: CAISPQGDSTDTQYF.

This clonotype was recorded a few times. Here the CDR3 DNA reads TGTGCCAGCAGTCCAGTCGGGGCAGGGGGCACTGAAGCTTTCTTT. It translates to CASSPVGAGGTEAFF. The rearrangement links TRBV12-3 or TRBV12-4 to TRBJ1-1; 7 positions agree with TRBD1. Trimming took 5 bases from V and 4 from J; bases not matched to a gene: 10. This CDR3 is built from 15 residues.

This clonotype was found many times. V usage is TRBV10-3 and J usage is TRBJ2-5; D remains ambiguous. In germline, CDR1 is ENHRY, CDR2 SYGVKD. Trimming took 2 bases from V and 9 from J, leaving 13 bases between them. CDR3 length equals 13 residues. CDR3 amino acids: CAISEGVPGAQYF. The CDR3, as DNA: TGTGCCATCAGTGAGGGCGTACCTGGAGCCCAGTACTTC.

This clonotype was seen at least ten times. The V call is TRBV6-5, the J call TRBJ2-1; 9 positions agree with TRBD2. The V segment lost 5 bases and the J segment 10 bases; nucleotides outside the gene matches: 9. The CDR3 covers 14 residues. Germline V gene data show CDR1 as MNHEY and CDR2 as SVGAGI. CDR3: CASSRPGLAGEQFF. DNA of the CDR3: TGTGCCAGCAGTCGTCCGGGACTAGCAGGGGAGCAGTTCTTC.

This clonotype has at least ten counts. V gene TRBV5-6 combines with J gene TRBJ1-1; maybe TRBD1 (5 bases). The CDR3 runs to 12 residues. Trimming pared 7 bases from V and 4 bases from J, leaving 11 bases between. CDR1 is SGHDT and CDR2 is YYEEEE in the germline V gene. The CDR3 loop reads CASRVGTTEAFF. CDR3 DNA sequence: TGTGCCAGCCGAGTCGGGACCACTGAAGCTTTCTTT.

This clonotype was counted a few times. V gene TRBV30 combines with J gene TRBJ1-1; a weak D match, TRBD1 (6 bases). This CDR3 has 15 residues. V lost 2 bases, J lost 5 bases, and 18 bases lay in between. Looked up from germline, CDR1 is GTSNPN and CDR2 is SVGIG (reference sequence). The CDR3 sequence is CAWSPRTGGRTEAFF. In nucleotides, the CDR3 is TGTGCCTGGAGTCCACGAACGGGGGGCCGAACTGAAGCTTTCTTT. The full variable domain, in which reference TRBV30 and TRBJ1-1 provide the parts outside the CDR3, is SQTIHQWPATLVQPVGSPLSLECTVEGTSNPNLYWYRQAAGRGLQLLFYSVGIGQISSEVPQNLSASRPQDRQFILSSKKLLLSDSGFYLCAWSPRTGGRTEAFFGQGTRLTVV.

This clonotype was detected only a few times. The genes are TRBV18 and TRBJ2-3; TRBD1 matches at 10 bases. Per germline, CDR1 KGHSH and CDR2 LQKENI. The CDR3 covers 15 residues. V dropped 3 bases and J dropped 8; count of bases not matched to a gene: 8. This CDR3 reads CASSPGTGVPGTQYF. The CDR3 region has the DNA TGTGCCAGCTCACCCGGGACAGGGGTCCCCGGTACGCAGTATTTT.